A single sample gave rise to the 14 T cell receptor beta chains below, sequenced in a study of blood T cells in healthy people across ages. Sample-barcoded 5' priming and a J-beta primer mix drove a second PCR of 7 to 11 cycles. Using its own MiXCR run on the 5' RACE reads, TCRdb lists one record per CDR3 protein. The repertoire includes 800,000 to 950,000 distinct CDR3 sequences, approximately 32% of them detected once, and roughly 10% sits in the top ten. These same records also appear under a second study, on T cells of mothers and their children.

Sequencing used blood. These receptors all come from a woman aged 40 to 50 in good health.

The chain has TRBV20-1 and TRBJ2-5; 16 positions match TRBD2. J lost 2 bases, V lost 6 bases, and 12 bases had no gene match. This CDR3 has 18 residues. Germline V lookup: CDR1 DFQATT, CDR2 SNEGSKA (reference sequence). This CDR3 is CSALGLAGGLWSQETQYF. DNA of the CDR3: TGCAGTGCCCTGGGACTAGCGGGGGGGCTTTGGAGTCAAGAGACCCAGTACTTC.

There are many counts of this clonotype. V usage is TRBV27 and J usage is TRBJ2-7; 8 positions match TRBD2. The CDR3 is 14 amino acids. The V gene end was trimmed by 3 bases and the J gene end by 2 bases; junction bases not matched to a gene: 3. CDR1 and CDR2 from the germline V gene are MNHEY and SMNVEV (reference sequence). The CDR3: CASSFQRGPYEQYF. CDR3 coding DNA: TGTGCCAGCAGTTTCCAGCGGGGGCCCTACGAGCAGTACTTC.

This clonotype was found a few times. V and J are TRBV4-3 and TRBJ2-5; TRBD1 might be the D (6 bases). This CDR3 contains 18 residues. Germline V gene lookup returns CDR1 LGHNA and CDR2 YSLEER. Trimming removed 1 base from V and 7 bases from J, with 25 bases in between. As DNA, the CDR3 is TGCGCCAGCAGCCAAGGTTTAACCAGGGGAGTTGGTCTCGCGACCCAGTACTTC. Residues: CASSQGLTRGVGLATQYF.

A remark on this clonotype: A far larger clone is one nucleotide away, so this likely arose from a read error. V and J are TRBV7-9 and TRBJ2-4, with D uncertain. Matching the DNA end better, TRBJ2-7 makes the J call doubtful. Germline lookup yields CDR1 SEHNR and CDR2 FQNEAQ (reference sequence). The CDR3 contains 12 residues. The CDR3 DNA sequence: TGTGCCAGCAGCTTAGAGCCGGACGAGCAGTACTTC. It yields the protein CASSLEPDEQYF.

In this sample, this clonotype turned up a few times. The rearrangement links TRBV7-9 to TRBJ2-5, with 7 nucleotides matching TRBD1. TRBJ2-7 explains the end of the DNA better; the J call may be wrong. From germline, CDR1 is SEHNR and CDR2 FQNEAQ (reference sequence). The CDR3 loop spans 14 amino acids. The CDR3 region is CASSLAQGDGEQYF. The CDR3 coding sequence is TGTGCCAGCAGCTTAGCGCAGGGGGACGGCGAGCAGTACTTC.

J is TRBJ1-6 and V is TRBV20-1, with D perhaps TRBD1 (6 bases). CDR1 and CDR2 (germline): DFQATT, SNEGSKA (reference sequence). CDR3 size: 15 residues. V lost 1 base and J 4 bases, leaving 11 bases between the germline ends. For the CDR3, the DNA is TGCAGTGCTAGAGTCCCAGGGGAATATAATTCACCCCTCCACTTT. Translation gives CSARVPGEYNSPLHF.

This clonotype has only a few counts. The rearrangement links TRBV11-1 to TRBJ2-7; 9 nucleotides match TRBD1. This CDR3 comprises 19 residues. Germline trimming cut 0 bases from V and 2 bases from J; bases unmatched to any gene: 14. The V gene's germline CDR1 is SGHAT and CDR2 FQDESV (reference sequence). In DNA form, the CDR3 reads TGTGCCAGCAGCTTAGCGCAAGCCCCGGGACAGGGATTTACCTACGAGCAGTACTTC. This gives the protein CASSLAQAPGQGFTYEQYF.

This clonotype was counted between two and nine times. V and J are TRBV3-1 and TRBJ2-1; TRBD2 aligns across 9 bases. CDR3 length equals 16 residues. Germline values: CDR1 LGHDT, CDR2 YNNKEL (reference sequence). With V trimmed by 3 bases and J by 2 bases, 5 bases remained unmatched. The CDR3 DNA reads TGTGCCAGCAGCCATCAGGGACTAGCAGCCTACAATGAGCAGTTCTTC. It encodes CASSHQGLAAYNEQFF.

This clonotype was counted between two and nine times. This chain joins TRBV3-1 and TRBJ2-1; TRBD1 is a possible D gene (5 bases). Judging by the DNA end, TRBJ2-7 fits better; the J call may be wrong. The CDR3 runs to 16 residues. CDR1 LGHDT and CDR2 YNNKEL come from the germline V gene (reference sequence). The CDR3 DNA sequence: TGTGCCAGCAGCCAAGATCTGGTGGCAGGGTCGTACGAGCAGTACTTC. Amino acids: CASSQDLVAGSYEQYF.

The V gene is TRBV12-3 or TRBV12-4, the J gene TRBJ2-5, with 10 nucleotides matching TRBD1. The CDR3 length is 16 residues. V shed 5 bases and J 4 bases; nucleotides not matched to a gene: 10. CDR3 protein: CASSRDRGVIGETQYF. The CDR3 coding sequence is TGTGCCAGCAGTCGGGACAGGGGTGTAATCGGAGAGACCCAGTACTTC.

This clonotype was counted between two and nine times. The chain employs TRBV7-6 and TRBJ1-2; D is perhaps TRBD1 (5 bases). Germline V lookup: CDR1 SGHVS, CDR2 FNYEAQ. The CDR3 consists of 16 residues. V lost 6 bases to trimming and J lost 4 bases, with 21 bases between them. CDR3: CASSSHPSDTFYGYTF. The CDR3 coding sequence is TGTGCCAGCAGTTCCCACCCTTCGGACACCTTCTATGGCTACACCTTC.

This clonotype was recorded many times. The chain is built from TRBV2 and TRBJ2-5; D uncertain. In germline, CDR1 is SNHLY, CDR2 FYNNEI. This CDR3 is 15 amino acids long. V was trimmed by 7 bases and J by 1 base, leaving 16 bases between them. This chain's CDR3 is CASISADDLQETQYF. The CDR3 DNA reads as TGTGCCAGCATTTCGGCGGACGACCTCCAAGAGACCCAGTACTTC.

Worth noting for this clonotype: The junction and the germline gene differ at one end; a read error may be behind it. This rearrangement joins TRBV7-6 to TRBJ2-7; D might be TRBD1 (6 bases). Per the germline V gene, CDR1 is SGHVS and CDR2 is FNYEAQ. CDR3 size: 16 residues. The CDR3 bases are TGTGCCGGCAGCTTAGAGACAGGATTCAGCTCCTACGAGCAGTACTTC. Its protein is CAGSLETGFSSYEQYF.

This clonotype has at least ten counts. The chain employs TRBV20-1 and TRBJ2-5; D not certain. V lost 4 bases to trimming and J lost 2 bases, with 11 bases between them. The CDR3 runs 13 residues. Germline V gene data show CDR1 as DFQATT and CDR2 as SNEGSKA (reference sequence). The CDR3 coding sequence is TGCAGTGCTACGTCGCCAGCTCAAGAGACCCAGTACTTC. Protein sequence: CSATSPAQETQYF.